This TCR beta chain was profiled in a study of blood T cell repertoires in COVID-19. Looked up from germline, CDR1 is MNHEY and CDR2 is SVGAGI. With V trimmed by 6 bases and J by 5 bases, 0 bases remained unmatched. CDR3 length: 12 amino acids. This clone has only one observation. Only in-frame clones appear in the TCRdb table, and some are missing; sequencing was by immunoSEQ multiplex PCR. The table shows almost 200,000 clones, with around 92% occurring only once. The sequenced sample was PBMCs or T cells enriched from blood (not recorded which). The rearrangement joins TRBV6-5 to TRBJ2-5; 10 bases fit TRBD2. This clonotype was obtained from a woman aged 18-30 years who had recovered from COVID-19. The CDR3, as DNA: TGTGCCAGCAGAGCGGGGGGGGAGACCCAGTACTTC. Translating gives CASRAGGETQYF.